This T cell receptor beta chain is from a study of cytomegalovirus exposure and HLA in healthy donors (dated by TCRdb to 2017 to 2019). At the level of the whole study: According to an earlier analysis of a few hundred of the donors, roughly 180 million T cells yielded 90 million to 130 million unique TCR beta sequences and 276 Gb of sequence data. Donor age, sex, ethnicity and CMV serostatus were compiled together with the repertoire data. The T cell repertoires of roughly 660 subjects were profiled by immunosequencing and related to cytomegalovirus serostatus. Because of strong linkage in the cohort, roughly five DR-DQ haplotypes were treated as single units for association and clustering. On average, approximately 250,000 unique TCR beta nucleotide sequences were sequenced per donor among 350 to 400 genotyped donors of the cohort, with 15% to 20% of those sequences being non-productive. Class I and class II HLA loci were covered by the typing at four-digit resolution. A later analysis re-analyzed previously published TCR beta repertoires from about 730 donors and added high-resolution HLA genotyping to study TCR occurrence patterns. The study combined high-throughput TCR immunosequencing, statistical association of individual TCRs with disease status, and machine learning to predict cytomegalovirus infection status. The genetic ancestry cluster associated with self-reported Caucasian donors included 81% of the approximately 410 genotyped donors. Besides the first cohort of around 670 subjects, a separate validation cohort made up of over 100 different subjects was used. Every discovery cohort repertoire had been produced on one sequencing platform. Genome-wide SNP genotypes for about three fifths of the 666 donors were used in a later genetic analysis, which treated that subset as a discovery cohort. To decide whether each TCR beta V gene segment behaved as functional or pseudogenic, an earlier analysis of several hundred of the donors relied on high-throughput TCR beta sequencing. Rather than using new phenotypic data, the later analysis identified candidate immune exposures from TCR beta sequences and from how often those sequences occurred across donors. Around 330 gigabases of sequencing data and roughly 81 million unique TCR sequences made up an early release that covered around 640 HLA-typed donors. The aim of the study was to test whether cataloging public T cell receptors could identify signatures of past pathogen exposure. The number of donors typed differed by locus, with about 629-630 for A, B, C, DRB1 and DQB1, 522 for DQA1, 600 to 610 for DPA1, and approximately 470 for DPB1.

Broad study findings and their caveats: The authors suggested that the approach could potentially be generalized to other disease states and immunological phenotypes. A cluster of highly shared sequence variants was judged likely to be a technical artifact of the sequencing pipeline. Presence/absence analyses assumed roughly uniform sequencing depth across donors, an assumption that may not hold. In this cohort, only TCR beta chains were sequenced, and detectable features were limited by the absence of alpha or paired-chain data. The only immune exposure information available for the cohort was CMV serostatus. A total of 150 to 200 TCR beta chains were listed by the study as associated with cytomegalovirus. In an earlier analysis of approximately 590 of the donors, most TCR beta V segments appeared in productive rearrangements about 90% or about 30% of the time, broadly matching IMGT annotations. At a false discovery rate of 0.05, a later analysis linked around 17,000 TCR beta sequences to specific HLA alleles. A later analysis found that most CMV-associated TCR beta chains appeared HLA-restricted, with HLA associations seemingly driven largely by CMV exposure. Compared with equally common non-associated chains, HLA-associated TCR beta chains in a later analysis were more clonally expanded and had lower generation probabilities. The earlier analysis of nearly 600 of the donors excluded seventeen rarely observed V segments, including chromosome 9 orphons, because counts were too low. Across donors, most TCR sequences were observed very rarely, whereas some public TCRs were present in many individuals. A further reported finding was that TCR beta sequences accurately predicted the HLA-A and HLA-B alleles for most subjects in the first cohort. A later analysis found that TCR association rates varied across HLA loci, with DRB1 alleles showing the most associated TCRs and HLA-C alleles the fewest. According to a later analysis, parvovirus B19, influenza, CMV and Epstein-Barr virus appeared linked to several top co-occurrence clusters. In both the original and validation cohorts, the classifier was reported to diagnose cytomegalovirus status with high specificity and sensitivity. Compared with the roughly 670-donor mean, donors in an Asian-associated ancestry cluster had fewer N-insertions in productive TCRs, according to a later genetic analysis. Some IMGT-functional V segments, including TRBV6-2 and TRBV6-3, could not be told apart with the 87-base-pair reads, so those segments were excluded. HLA typing was unavailable for some donors at each locus, so association tests used only the typed subset. Assigning TCR associations to individual alleles was difficult when HLA alleles, especially DR and DQ, strongly co-occurred. Three of the identified cytomegalovirus-associated TCR beta chains were confirmed in vitro to be specific for cytomegalovirus antigens. An association between a missense DCLRE1C variant and V-gene and J-gene trimming of TCR beta chains was found in a later genetic analysis and replicated in an independent cohort. Correlated functional status among segregating V segments might be attributable to linkage disequilibrium, but an unknown experimental factor could not be ruled out.

In total, just over 650 healthy bone marrow donors made up the cohort. At the time of sampling, every cohort member was nominally healthy, though immune exposures that went unrecorded were likely present. The donor tested CMV seronegative and was one of the 352 seronegative cohort members. Every donor gave a peripheral blood sample, and the peripheral blood mononuclear cells from that sample were used for TCR beta sequencing. The Qiagen DNeasy Blood Extraction Kit was used to extract genomic DNA from the blood cell samples. In the case of this clone: No antigen is known for it. Base qualities are not provided; no much larger clone lies one nucleotide away.

From the germline V gene, CDR1 is SGDLS and CDR2 is YYNGEE. For this chain, trimming is 4 bases at the V end and 2 bases at the J end, and the number of junction bases without a gene match is 3. The CDR3 covers 15 residues, taking in both the cysteine and the phenylalanine. Only the CDR3 region is kept as DNA, spanning 45 bases read in frame from base 1. Libraries were made using the immunoSEQ multiplex PCR assay. For the multiplex PCR, a mixture combining 60 forward primers for TCR Vbeta segments and 13 reverse primers for TCR Jbeta segments was used. Amplification of the CDR3 region of rearranged TCR beta genes was performed with a multiplex PCR assay on genomic DNA. Amplified TCR beta libraries were sequenced as 87-base-pair reads on the Illumina HiSeq System. Concerning the study's data processing: In a later analysis, some 80 million unique TCR beta chains were counted across the roughly 670 repertoires, and roughly 11 million of these chains were shared by at least two donors. To remove PCR and sequencing errors, raw reads were error-corrected and collapsed into unique sequences using a nearest-neighbor algorithm that merged closely related sequences. CDR3 sequences were aligned to IMGT reference sequences to assign V, D and J gene segments. For a sequence to be retained, a match of at least six nucleotides was required to both a V gene segment and a J gene segment. A rearrangement counted as productive if the CDR3 had no stop codons and remained in frame with V and J, and every other rearrangement counted as non-productive. Following IMGT convention, CDR3 was defined as the stretch from the second conserved V-encoded cysteine up to the conserved J-encoded phenylalanine. The earlier analysis of about 620 of the donors excluded sequences that lacked an unambiguous match to a single V gene segment. An earlier analysis of about 600 of the donors called V segments functional above 56.7% productive rearrangements and segregating when the between-donor standard deviation exceeded 5%. A statistical classification framework was developed to diagnose cytomegalovirus status using the catalog of TCR beta chain sequences. In a later analysis, TCR nucleotide sequences were compared against IMGT/GENE-DB human TR gene sequences so that V and J genes could be assigned. Using the TCRdist pipeline, a later analysis assigned CDR3 sequences along with most-parsimonious VDJ recombination scenarios. In a later analysis, each TCR beta chain was defined by its CDR3 amino acid sequence together with its V-gene family, and reads lacking a unique V-gene family were excluded. In a later analysis, fewer than 600 highly shared, low-generation-probability nucleotide sequences were removed to address suspected cross-contamination and a sequencing artifact. In a later analysis, a clonal expansion index for each public chain was calculated from normalized within-repertoire ranks of inferred template counts. In a later analysis, generation probabilities were computed with a VDJ recombination model fitted to out-of-frame rearrangements, and the resulting probabilities were checked against IGoR. A later analysis scored TCR-TCR, TCR-HLA and TCR-CMV co-occurrence with hypergeometric tests, applying a repertoire-size bias correction to TCR pairs. False discovery rates were estimated in a later analysis by permuting HLA or CMV assignments 20 times. In a later analysis, co-occurring TCRs were grouped using DBSCAN, with TCRdist sequence similarity added in when clustering inside HLA-allele-positive subsets. Co-occurrence clustering excluded repertoires with fewer than 30,000 or more than 120,000 public chains, plus five with anomalous nucleotide sharing. What TCRdb holds here is the immuneACCESS table cut down to in-frame rearrangements. Part of the clones is not present; checked against another copy, under half of the missing clones reflect an unresolved V gene, and the others are unexplained. The V and J calls and the clone size are those of that table, but D and trimming were determined from the DNA. This sample has over 150,000 clones in its table, and 75% of those were observed once. The ten largest clones add up to roughly 5% of the sample.

The source is a male donor in good health and CMV-seronegative. The V and J genes are TRBV9 and TRBJ1-3; 10 central nucleotides agree with TRBD1. What was sequenced was PBMCs. The DNA sequence reads TGTGCCAGCAGCCGAGGACAGGGGGCTGGAAACACCATATATTTT. Its translation is CASSRGQGAGNTIYF.